A few counts support the clone carrying this TCR beta chain. Each CDR3 protein is one row after TCRdb ran MiXCR on the 5' RACE reads. The sample has about 690,000 distinct CDR3 sequences, approximately 21% seen once. V lost 6 bases, J lost 7 bases, and 8 bases stayed unmatched. This CDR3 has 14 amino acids. The data were obtained in a study of identical twins. The same data also contributed to another study, on T cells expressing NK-cell markers.

Sequencing input: PBMCs. The gene calls are TRBV12-3 or TRBV12-4 and TRBJ1-4; 7 bases fit TRBD1. The clonotype was recovered from a woman in her late teens or twenties in good health. Written as DNA, the CDR3 is TGTGCCAGCAGCTTACAGGGGATGGGTGAAAAACTGTTTTTT. This codes for CASSLQGMGEKLFF.